This is a list of T cell receptor beta chains from one sample in a study of identical twins. TCRdb re-called the 5' RACE reads with MiXCR, one entry per CDR3 protein. The sample holds 200,000 to 250,000 distinct CDR3 sequences; around 7% are singletons and the top ten take 3.5% to 4%. The data also belong to a second study, concerning yellow fever vaccine responses in identical twins.

Sequences were obtained from memory (CD45RO+) T cells sorted from blood. The receptors here all came from a woman aged 18-30 years in good health. CDR3s include the opening cysteine and the closing phenylalanine or tryptophan. Fields, in order: V gene, D gene, clone size, J gene, CDR3 protein, CDR3 DNA. The D gene is left open where the match is weak. The size entry is marked missing in some rows and otherwise reads once, few, many or a size class.

v_gene: TRBV11-3
d_gene: TRBD1
abundance: few
j_gene: TRBJ2-5
CDR3aa: CASSLGDRQQETQYF
CDR3nt: TGTGCCAGCAGCTTAGGGGACAGACAACAAGAGACCCAGTACTTC

v_gene: TRBV6-2/TRBV6-3
d_gene: TRBD1
abundance: NA
j_gene: TRBJ2-3
CDR3aa: CASSRDRDSTDTQYF
CDR3nt: TGTGCCAGCAGTAGGGACAGGGATAGCACAGATACGCAGTATTTT

v_gene: TRBV10-3
d_gene: NA
abundance: many
j_gene: TRBJ1-1
CDR3aa: CAISEGEVSTEAFF
CDR3nt: TGTGCCATCAGTGAAGGGGAAGTCTCCACTGAAGCTTTCTTT

v_gene: TRBV11-2
d_gene: NA
abundance: many
j_gene: TRBJ1-6
CDR3aa: CASSLGQGRSPLHF
CDR3nt: TGTGCCAGCAGCTTAGGGCAGGGACGTTCACCCCTCCACTTT

v_gene: TRBV3-1
d_gene: TRBD1
abundance: few
j_gene: TRBJ1-3
CDR3aa: CASSQGRGLSGNTIYF
CDR3nt: TGTGCCAGCAGCCAAGGCAGGGGGCTCTCTGGAAACACCATATATTTT

v_gene: TRBV10-3
d_gene: NA
abundance: many
j_gene: TRBJ1-2
CDR3aa: CAISPQPGLPTQAPGGYTF
CDR3nt: TGTGCCATCAGTCCCCAACCAGGATTACCAACCCAAGCCCCGGGTGGCTACACCTTC

v_gene: TRBV12-3/TRBV12-4
d_gene: NA
abundance: many
j_gene: TRBJ2-7
CDR3aa: CASSSPSVGHSYEQYF
CDR3nt: TGTGCCAGCAGTTCACCTAGCGTGGGCCACTCCTACGAGCAGTACTTC

v_gene: TRBV9
d_gene: TRBD2
abundance: many
j_gene: TRBJ2-1
CDR3aa: CASSGRLAGRYNEQFF
CDR3nt: TGTGCCAGCAGCGGACGACTAGCGGGGCGCTACAATGAGCAGTTCTTC

v_gene: TRBV14
d_gene: NA
abundance: few
j_gene: TRBJ1-6
CDR3aa: CASSQGQGYSPLHF
CDR3nt: TGTGCCAGCAGCCAAGGGCAGGGTTATTCACCCCTCCACTTT

v_gene: TRBV5-1
d_gene: NA
abundance: few
j_gene: TRBJ1-5
CDR3aa: CASSFYGGQPQHF
CDR3nt: TGCGCCAGCAGCTTCTACGGGGGTCAGCCCCAGCATTTT

v_gene: TRBV20-1
d_gene: NA
abundance: few
j_gene: TRBJ2-2
CDR3aa: CSARLSGSNTGELFF
CDR3nt: TGCAGTGCTAGACTAAGCGGGTCGAACACCGGGGAGCTGTTTTTT

v_gene: TRBV27
d_gene: NA
abundance: few
j_gene: TRBJ2-3
CDR3aa: CASRLRGLLFNTSTDTQYF
CDR3nt: TGTGCCAGCAGGCTCAGGGGTCTCCTCTTCAACACTAGCACAGATACGCAGTATTTT

v_gene: TRBV12-3/TRBV12-4
d_gene: TRBD1
abundance: NA
j_gene: TRBJ2-4
CDR3aa: CASSRDRAIAKNIQYF
CDR3nt: TGTGCCAGCAGTCGCGACAGGGCCATAGCCAAAAACATTCAGTACTTC

v_gene: TRBV7-6
d_gene: NA
abundance: many
j_gene: TRBJ1-2
CDR3aa: CASSLEGRRYTF
CDR3nt: TGTGCCAGCAGCTTAGAGGGCAGACGCTACACCTTC

v_gene: TRBV20-1
d_gene: NA
abundance: many
j_gene: TRBJ1-1
CDR3aa: CSARDQAPAEAFF
CDR3nt: TGCAGTGCTAGAGACCAGGCCCCCGCTGAAGCTTTCTTT

v_gene: TRBV7-6
d_gene: TRBD2
abundance: many
j_gene: TRBJ2-3
CDR3aa: CASSSLRGKVDTQYF
CDR3nt: TGTGCCAGCAGCTCATTGCGGGGGAAGGTAGATACGCAGTATTTT

v_gene: TRBV12-3/TRBV12-4
d_gene: TRBD2
abundance: NA
j_gene: TRBJ2-1
CDR3aa: CASRSSGSLNEQFF
CDR3nt: TGTGCCAGCAGGTCCAGCGGGAGTCTCAATGAGCAGTTCTTC

v_gene: TRBV7-9
d_gene: NA
abundance: NA
j_gene: TRBJ1-1
CDR3aa: CASSLVGATEAFF
CDR3nt: TGTGCCAGCAGCTTAGTGGGGGCCACTGAAGCTTTCTTT

v_gene: TRBV5-1
d_gene: NA
abundance: many
j_gene: TRBJ1-1
CDR3aa: CASRSRENTEAFF
CDR3nt: TGCGCCAGCAGGTCCAGAGAGAACACTGAAGCTTTCTTT

v_gene: TRBV4-1
d_gene: NA
abundance: NA
j_gene: TRBJ2-3
CDR3aa: CASSHPVLLDTQYF
CDR3nt: TGCGCCAGCAGCCACCCTGTCCTGTTAGATACGCAGTATTTT

v_gene: TRBV20-1
d_gene: TRBD1
abundance: NA
j_gene: TRBJ2-7
CDR3aa: CSARVSDRGSSYEQYF
CDR3nt: TGCAGTGCTAGAGTTTCGGACAGGGGTTCCTCCTACGAGCAGTACTTC

v_gene: TRBV14
d_gene: NA
abundance: NA
j_gene: TRBJ2-3
CDR3aa: CASSHRGTDTQYF
CDR3nt: TGTGCCAGCAGCCATAGGGGCACAGATACGCAGTATTTT

v_gene: TRBV27
d_gene: TRBD2
abundance: many
j_gene: TRBJ2-1
CDR3aa: CASSLDGAGKYNEQFF
CDR3nt: TGTGCCAGCAGTTTAGATGGAGCGGGGAAGTACAATGAGCAGTTCTTC

v_gene: TRBV5-6
d_gene: NA
abundance: NA
j_gene: TRBJ2-3
CDR3aa: CASSRNKRFSTDTQYF
CDR3nt: TGTGCCAGCAGCCGAAATAAGAGGTTTAGCACAGATACGCAGTATTTT

v_gene: TRBV10-3
d_gene: NA
abundance: few
j_gene: TRBJ2-2
CDR3aa: CAITSGDTGELFF
CDR3nt: TGTGCCATCACGTCGGGAGACACCGGGGAGCTGTTTTTT

v_gene: TRBV28
d_gene: TRBD1
abundance: NA
j_gene: TRBJ1-6
CDR3aa: CASSSIPTGSNSPLHF
CDR3nt: TGTGCCAGCAGTTCAATCCCGACAGGGTCGAATTCACCCCTCCACTTT

v_gene: TRBV3-1
d_gene: NA
abundance: NA
j_gene: TRBJ2-7
CDR3aa: CASSQGRIEQYF
CDR3nt: TGTGCCAGCAGCCAGGGCCGGATCGAGCAGTACTTC

v_gene: TRBV10-1
d_gene: TRBD2
abundance: NA
j_gene: TRBJ2-1
CDR3aa: CASSSGEAYNEQFF
CDR3nt: TGCGCCAGTTCTAGCGGGGAAGCCTACAATGAGCAGTTCTTC

v_gene: TRBV6-2/TRBV6-3
d_gene: NA
abundance: many
j_gene: TRBJ1-5
CDR3aa: CASSSGGNQPQHF
CDR3nt: TGTGCCAGCAGTTCCGGGGGAAATCAGCCCCAGCATTTT

v_gene: TRBV5-1
d_gene: TRBD2
abundance: many
j_gene: TRBJ2-1
CDR3aa: CASSLGPTSGRLYNEQFF
CDR3nt: TGCGCCAGCAGCTTGGGCCCGACTAGCGGGAGGCTCTACAATGAGCAGTTCTTC

v_gene: TRBV5-1
d_gene: TRBD2
abundance: many
j_gene: TRBJ2-7
CDR3aa: CASSVRRTSGKYEQYF
CDR3nt: TGCGCCAGCAGCGTACGCCGGACTAGCGGAAAATACGAGCAGTACTTC

v_gene: TRBV29-1
d_gene: TRBD2
abundance: few
j_gene: TRBJ2-5
CDR3aa: CSAPVAGVGETQYF
CDR3nt: TGCAGCGCCCCGGTAGCGGGAGTTGGAGAGACCCAGTACTTC

v_gene: TRBV5-1
d_gene: TRBD1
abundance: many
j_gene: TRBJ1-2
CDR3aa: CASSLLTGDYGYTF
CDR3nt: TGCGCCAGCAGCTTACTCACAGGGGACTATGGCTACACCTTC

v_gene: TRBV5-1
d_gene: TRBD2
abundance: once
j_gene: TRBJ2-5
CDR3aa: CASSRTSGGMETQYF
CDR3nt: TGCGCCAGCAGCAGGACTAGCGGGGGGATGGAGACCCAGTACTTC

v_gene: TRBV5-1
d_gene: TRBD2
abundance: many
j_gene: TRBJ2-3
CDR3aa: CASSTGLAGAIADTQYF
CDR3nt: TGCGCCAGCAGCACCGGACTAGCGGGAGCCATTGCAGATACGCAGTATTTT

v_gene: TRBV7-9
d_gene: NA
abundance: NA
j_gene: TRBJ2-3
CDR3aa: CASSLDIDLCREDTQYF
CDR3nt: TGTGCCAGCAGCTTAGATATAGATCTTTGTCGAGAAGATACGCAGTATTTT

v_gene: TRBV29-1
d_gene: TRBD1
abundance: few
j_gene: TRBJ1-2
CDR3aa: CSVAVDRDHYGYTF
CDR3nt: TGCAGCGTTGCCGTTGACAGGGACCACTATGGCTACACCTTC